The rows below give T cell receptor beta chains drawn from one sample of a study of OX40 agonist ivuxolimab in advanced cancers. Profiled with immunoSEQ multiplex PCR; TCRdb holds only in-frame clones, not every one. Here the sample spans roughly 48,000 clones, 86% being singletons. The sequencing here drew on CD4+ or CD8+ T cells sorted from blood, taken in a trial of the OX40 agonist ivuxolimab. The receptor source for this set is an adult with an advanced solid tumor such as melanoma, head and neck, liver or kidney cancer. Each CDR3 is given with its conserved first and last residue.

j_call: TRBJ2-3
v_call: TRBV27
cdr3_aa: CASSSWGGPRGGTDTQYF

j_call: TRBJ1-2
v_call: TRBV30
cdr3_aa: CAWSQGRSIGYTF

j_call: TRBJ1-5
v_call: TRBV5-1
cdr3_aa: CASSLGTVSNQPQHF

j_call: TRBJ1-2
v_call: TRBV6-5
cdr3_aa: CASSYSPQTENYGYTF

j_call: TRBJ1-2
v_call: TRBV10-1
cdr3_aa: CASSESINPRGTGEGYTF

j_call: TRBJ2-5
v_call: TRBV14
cdr3_aa: CASSQVGETQYF

j_call: TRBJ2-1
v_call: TRBV6-1
cdr3_aa: CASRRTGSNEQFF

j_call: TRBJ2-2
v_call: TRBV7-2
cdr3_aa: CASSYNSGGAPGELFF

j_call: TRBJ2-5
v_call: TRBV2
cdr3_aa: CASSKGQLQETQYF

j_call: TRBJ1-2
v_call: TRBV28
cdr3_aa: CASSPMGAGVYSGYTF

j_call: TRBJ1-3
v_call: TRBV18
cdr3_aa: CASSPGVSSGNTIYF

j_call: TRBJ2-1
v_call: TRBV10-3
cdr3_aa: CAISGTELYNEQFF

j_call: TRBJ1-6
v_call: TRBV5-1
cdr3_aa: CASSLRQGANSPLHF

j_call: TRBJ2-1
v_call: TRBV5-1
cdr3_aa: CASSLPGTGGVNEQFF

j_call: TRBJ1-5
v_call: TRBV6-5
cdr3_aa: CASRNTGAGQPQHF

j_call: TRBJ1-1
v_call: TRBV6-1
cdr3_aa: CASITRTDAEAFF

j_call: TRBJ1-2
v_call: TRBV5-4
cdr3_aa: CASSPSGDRGSYGYTF

j_call: TRBJ2-3
v_call: TRBV19
cdr3_aa: CASSLRTDTQYF

j_call: TRBJ1-6
v_call: TRBV18
cdr3_aa: CASSPLGQGSFNSPLHF